The sequence of this T cell receptor (beta chain) was determined in a study of CD8 T cells in Susac syndrome. Study-wide points: CD8+ clonal expansion in Susac was maximal in TEMRA cells and in active patients.

V gave up 1 base and J gave up 5 bases; unmatched junction bases: 6. The CDR3 contains 15 residues. Per germline, CDR1 SGHVS and CDR2 FNYEAQ. Peripheral blood CD8+ and CD4+ T cells were profiled by TCR beta sequencing. TEMRA cells were FACS-enriched, and CD8+ and CD4+ T cells were isolated negatively. Turning to this clonotype: Its antigen is still unknown.

Reverse transcription of roughly 0.45 to 1 ug RNA used random hexamers. Amplification of TCR beta CDR3 was carried out by immunoSEQ multiplex PCR, which covered 54 Vbeta and 13 Jbeta segments. A single record per CDR3 protein comes from TCRdb applying MiXCR to the immunoSEQ multiplex PCR reads. The sample holds 95,000 to 150,000 distinct CDR3 sequences, roughly 94% seen once. The material sequenced was CD8+ T cells from PBMCs. This TCR was recovered from a human donor with Susac syndrome. This chain links TRBV7-6 with TRBJ2-5; 8 bases match TRBD1. CDR3 sequence reads: CASSLGTGYRETQYF. The CDR3, as DNA: TGTGCCAGCAGCTTAGGGACAGGGTATCGCGAGACCCAGTACTTC.